The 25 T cell receptor beta chains below come from one sample, sequenced in a study of T cells in Graves' hyperthyroidism and ophthalmopathy. Using RNA transcripts as the source, TCR beta CDR3 regions were amplified. Primed by the HTBI set, a first-round RT-PCR was run on the TCR CDR3. TCRdb reprocessed the multiplex PCR reads via MiXCR and lists one record per CDR3 protein. There are 380,000 or so distinct CDR3 sequences in the sample; roughly 13% occur only once, and around 20% lies in the top ten. Sequenced: blood. These receptors all come from a young man with Graves' hyperthyroidism that later progressed to Graves' ophthalmopathy.

This clonotype appeared many times. The V and J genes are TRBV28 and TRBJ1-1; D may be TRBD1 (6 bases). Looked up from germline, CDR1 is MDHEN and CDR2 is SYDVKM. Trimming removed 4 bases at V and 11 bases at J, with 17 bases between. The CDR3 has 13 amino acids. The CDR3 sequence: CASSSQGKAFAFF. CDR3 nucleotides: TGTGCCAGCAGTTCCCAGGGGAAAGCTTTCGCTTTCTTT.

CDR3 protein: CASSALGEEAGAQYF. CDR3 nucleotide sequence: TGTGCCAGCAGCGCCCTCGGCGAAGAGGCCGGGGCCCAGTACTTC. The V call is TRBV9, the J call TRBJ2-5, with D possibly TRBD2 on 5 matching bases. Per germline, CDR1 SGDLS and CDR2 YYNGEE. V was cut by 3 bases and J by 9 bases, with 21 bases left in between. The CDR3 is made up of 15 amino acids.

On this clonotype: Without the conserved terminal phenylalanine or tryptophan, this CDR3 likely stems from a read error. The chain links TRBV5-1 to TRBJ1-2, with D possibly matching TRBD1 (5 bases). The CDR3 covers 17 residues. The germline gives CDR1 SGHRS, CDR2 YFSETQ. The DNA for the CDR3 is TGTGCCAGCAGCTTGGGCCCCTCCTCCAGGGAAAACTATGGCTACACCCTC. The encoded protein is CASSLGPSSRENYGYTL.

This clonotype was recorded at least ten times. The chain joins TRBV6-1 to TRBJ2-5; 8 bases are a match to TRBD2. The J segment lost 4 bases and the V segment lost 8 bases, leaving 9 bases of the junction unmatched. The CDR3 is 14 amino acids. Germline V gene lookup returns CDR1 MNHNS and CDR2 SASEGT. The CDR3 DNA reads TGTGCCAGCTTGCGGCGGGGGGATCTAGAGACCCAGTACTTC. Its translation: CASLRRGDLETQYF.

The chain joins TRBV2 to TRBJ2-1; D possibly matches TRBD1 or TRBD2 (5 bases each). Trimming took off 6 bases at V and 7 bases at J, with 13 bases between the two ends. CDR3 length: 13 amino acids. CDR1 is SNHLY, CDR2 FYNNEI, per germline. The CDR3 bases are TGTGCCAGCAGACCCGGGACGTTAAATGAGCAGTTCTTC. This encodes CASRPGTLNEQFF.

This clonotype came up a few times. The chain employs TRBV3-1 and TRBJ2-1; D gene uncertain. CDR3 length equals 16 residues. V gave up 0 bases and J gave up 1 base, with 10 bases separating them. Per the germline V gene, CDR1 is LGHDT and CDR2 is YNNKEL (reference sequence). CDR3 coding DNA: TGTGCCAGCAGCCAAGATGGGCAGGCTTCCTACAATGAGCAGTTCTTC. The encoded protein is CASSQDGQASYNEQFF.

The V call is TRBV5-1, the J call TRBJ2-2; D ambiguous. The length of the CDR3 is 15 residues. Trimming took off 0 bases at V and 4 bases at J, with 10 bases between the two ends. The germline gives CDR1 SGHRS, CDR2 YFSETQ. The CDR3 reads CASSLDRPGTGELFF. The CDR3 DNA reads TGCGCCAGCAGCTTGGATAGGCCCGGCACCGGGGAGCTGTTTTTT.

In this sample, this clonotype turned up many times. J is TRBJ1-2 and V is TRBV7-2; the D is unclear. Trimming shortened V by 2 bases and J by 6 bases, and 10 bases separated the two germline ends. This CDR3 contains 13 residues. CDR1 and CDR2 from the germline V gene are SGHTA and FQGNSA. CDR3 DNA sequence: TGTGCCAGCAGCTTACAAGGGTCCCATGGCTACACCTTC. It encodes CASSLQGSHGYTF.

This clonotype was seen a few times. Mismatch with germline at one junction end may stem from a read error. The J gene is TRBJ2-7, the V gene TRBV28; D perhaps matches TRBD2 (7 bases). Germline CDR1 and CDR2: MDHEN and SYDVKM. This CDR3 spans 14 amino acids. The CDR3: CAGSLMGGLDEQYF. The DNA of the CDR3 is TGTGCCGGCAGTTTGATGGGGGGGCTCGACGAGCAGTACTTC.

This rearrangement joins TRBV7-9 to TRBJ2-7; 9 bases line up with TRBD1. Germline CDR1 and CDR2: SEHNR and FQNEAQ (reference sequence). With 5 bases clipped from V and 4 bases from J, the junction kept 6 bases outside the gene matches. The CDR3 extends over 14 amino acids. The CDR3 DNA reads TGTGCCAGCAGCCGCCGGGACAGGGTTTACGAGCAGTACTTC. Protein product: CASSRRDRVYEQYF.

This clonotype was recorded many times. The rearrangement links TRBV28 to TRBJ1-1; D is ambiguous. Germline-derived CDR1 and CDR2 are MDHEN and SYDVKM. The CDR3 has 15 residues. V lost 4 bases, J lost 6 bases, and 18 bases lay in between. CDR3 residues: CASSSSGHRTSEAFF. The CDR3 region has the DNA TGTGCCAGCAGTTCTTCTGGGCACCGAACCTCTGAAGCTTTCTTT.

This clonotype was seen ten or more times. The chain is built from TRBV3-1 and TRBJ1-4, with D unresolved. V lost 6 bases, J lost 1 base, and 12 bases lay in between. Germline CDR1 and CDR2: LGHDT and YNNKEL (reference sequence). The CDR3 totals 15 residues. In DNA, the CDR3 is TGTGCCAGCAGACCTAGATTTGAAACTAATGAAAAACTGTTTTTT. This gives the protein CASRPRFETNEKLFF.

This clonotype was counted ten times or more. The chain is built from TRBV11-2 and TRBJ2-5, with D possibly matching TRBD1 (5 bases). Germline CDR1 reads SGHAT; CDR2 reads FQNNGV. This CDR3 region has 15 residues. The V gene lost 1 base and the J gene lost 0 bases, with 9 bases spanning the gap. DNA for the CDR3: TGTGCCAGCAGCTTAGGGGGCAGGAACCAAGAGACCCAGTACTTC. Amino acids: CASSLGGRNQETQYF.

This clonotype turned up a few times. The rearrangement uses TRBV20-1 and TRBJ2-2; TRBD2 matches 15 bases. Germline loops: CDR1 DFQATT, CDR2 SNEGSKA (reference sequence). After removal of 4 bases from V and 5 bases from J, the junction contained 8 bases not matched to a gene. The CDR3 is 17 residues long. CDR3 in DNA: TGCAGTGCTACTCGGACTAGCGGGGGGGCCGTTACCGGGGAGCTGTTTTTT. This sequence encodes CSATRTSGGAVTGELFF.

In this sample, this clonotype turned up many times. The chain is built from TRBV11-2 and TRBJ2-3; 10 nucleotides agree with TRBD2. The trim removed 1 base at V and 8 bases at J, leaving 3 bases unmatched. This CDR3 contains 14 residues. Germline V gives CDR1 SGHAT, CDR2 FQNNGV. This chain's CDR3 is CASSLGASGGTQYF. CDR3 in DNA: TGTGCCAGCAGCTTAGGTGCTAGCGGGGGTACGCAGTATTTT.

The chain employs TRBV28 and TRBJ1-3; D is perhaps TRBD1 (5 bases). V lost 7 bases and J lost 0, with 16 bases in between. Germline V gene lookup returns CDR1 MDHEN and CDR2 SYDVKM. The CDR3 consists of 16 residues. The CDR3 here is CASTQSGQISGNTIYF. The CDR3 DNA reads TGTGCCAGCACACAATCGGGGCAGATCTCTGGAAACACCATATATTTT.

This clonotype was seen repeatedly, ten times or more. This chain uses TRBV20-1 with TRBJ1-4; no definite D call. This CDR3 comprises 15 residues. The germline CDR1 and CDR2 sequences are DFQATT and SNEGSKA (reference sequence). Trimming removed 5 bases from V and 8 bases from J, with 21 bases in between. In DNA, the CDR3 is TGCAGTGCTCGCGAGAAGGGAAGGGTTGGCGAAAAACTGTTTTTT. Translating it yields CSAREKGRVGEKLFF.

This clonotype was found many times. V gene TRBV28 combines with J gene TRBJ2-2; D uncertain. This CDR3 spans 17 amino acids. V was shortened by 5 bases and J by 1 base, with 17 bases between the two germline ends. In germline, CDR1 is MDHEN, CDR2 SYDVKM. The CDR3 nucleotides are TGTGCCAGCAGTCCAACAGAGGCAGGAGTGAACACCGGGGAGCTGTTTTTT. Protein: CASSPTEAGVNTGELFF.

This clonotype was found a few times. At one end, the junction sequence differs from germline, possibly due to a read error. The V call is TRBV5-8, the J call TRBJ1-1; D gene unclear. This CDR3 region has 16 residues. Germline CDR1 and CDR2: SGHTS and YDEGEE. The chain's CDR3 is CASNLIQAEMNTEAFF. Here the CDR3 DNA reads TGTGCCAGCAACTTGATTCAAGCGGAGATGAACACTGAAGCTTTCTTT.

This clonotype was recorded at least ten times. The V gene is TRBV20-1, the J gene TRBJ1-5; TRBD1 matches at 7 bases. CDR1 is DFQATT and CDR2 is SNEGSKA in the germline V gene (reference sequence). The CDR3 has 14 residues. The CDR3 spells CSVSGDSNNQPQHF. CDR3 nucleotides: TGCAGCGTATCGGGGGACAGCAACAATCAGCCCCAGCATTTT.

This chain links TRBV6-5 with TRBJ2-7, with TRBD1 identical over 10 bases. The CDR3 is made up of 15 amino acids. Germline assignment: CDR1 MNHEY and CDR2 SVGAGI. J was trimmed by 3 bases and V by 2 bases; bases with no gene match: 4. The CDR3 spells CASSYGTGANYEQYF. CDR3 bases: TGTGCCAGCAGTTACGGGACAGGGGCTAACTACGAGCAGTACTTC.

This clonotype came up many times. The junction and the germline gene differ at one end; a read error may be behind it. The chain is built from TRBV5-1 and TRBJ2-5; D remains unclear. The CDR3 covers 11 residues. Germline V CDR1 and CDR2: SGHRS, YFSETQ. CDR3 in amino acids: CASSLQETQYF. CDR3 DNA: TGTGCCAGCAGTTTGCAAGAGACCCAGTACTTC.

In this sample, this clonotype turned up a few times. The rearrangement links TRBV18 to TRBJ2-1, with 12 bases identical to TRBD2. Germline V gene lookup returns CDR1 KGHSH and CDR2 LQKENI. Trimming at V came to 3 bases and at J to 0 bases, leaving 6 bases not matched to a gene. The CDR3 covers 18 residues. The CDR3: CASSPGTSGLSSYNEQFF. The CDR3 bases are TGTGCCAGCTCACCCGGGACTAGCGGGTTAAGCTCCTACAATGAGCAGTTCTTC. Drawing the rest from reference TRBV18 and TRBJ2-1, the complete variable domain is NAGVMQNPRHLVRRRGQEARLRCSPMKGHSHVYWYRQLPEEGLKFMVYLQKENIIDESGMPKERFSAEFPKEGPSILRIQQVVRGDSAAYFCASSPGTSGLSSYNEQFFGPGTRLTVL.

The V call is TRBV7-2, the J call TRBJ2-3, with unresolved D. Trimming took 1 base from V and 3 from J, leaving 11 bases between them. Germline V gives CDR1 SGHTA, CDR2 FQGNSA. This CDR3 is built from 15 residues. This CDR3 reads CASSLVSTETDTQYF. The CDR3 coding sequence is TGTGCCAGCAGCTTAGTATCTACCGAGACAGATACGCAGTATTTT.

This clonotype has only a few counts. The V gene is TRBV27, the J gene TRBJ2-1; 13 nucleotides align to TRBD2. The CDR3 loop spans 18 amino acids. Trimming at V came to 5 bases and at J to 3 bases, leaving 10 bases not matched to a gene. In germline, CDR1 is MNHEY, CDR2 SMNVEV (reference sequence). CDR3 in DNA: TGTGCCAGCAGTCCTCTTTCTCGGACTAGCGGGGGCTACAATGAGCAGTTCTTC. It is translated as CASSPLSRTSGGYNEQFF.